Following are 24 T cell receptor beta chains from one sample sequenced in a study of cytomegalovirus exposure and HLA in healthy donors. PCR employed 60 Vbeta and 13 Jbeta primers. Some clones are missing from TCRdb's copy, which holds only in-frame ones; the method was immunoSEQ multiplex PCR. The sample lists under 65,000 clones; approximately 81% were seen once. The specimen was PBMCs. The receptors were sampled from a woman aged 18-29 years in good health and CMV-seronegative.

The chain employs TRBV27 and TRBJ2-4, with TRBD1 identical over 7 bases. V lost 5 bases, J lost 7 bases, and 5 bases stayed unmatched. This CDR3 comprises 13 residues. Germline lookup yields CDR1 MNHEY and CDR2 SMNVEV (reference sequence). CDR3 in amino acids: CASSDRVSNIQYF. CDR3 nucleotide sequence: TGTGCCAGCAGTGACAGGGTTTCTAACATTCAGTACTTC.

This sequence joins TRBV2 and TRBJ1-4; 11 bases fit TRBD1. The V segment lost 7 bases and the J segment 7 bases; nucleotides outside the gene matches: 5. CDR1 and CDR2 (germline): SNHLY, FYNNEI. The CDR3 runs 14 residues. CDR3 nucleotide sequence: TGTGCCAGCACCCGGGACAGGGGGTTTGAAAAACTGTTTTTT. Protein sequence: CASTRDRGFEKLFF.

The rearrangement joins TRBV2 to TRBJ2-1, with 11 bases identical to TRBD2. The V segment lost 6 bases and the J segment 2 bases; nucleotides outside the gene matches: 3. The length of the CDR3 is 15 residues. From germline, CDR1 is SNHLY and CDR2 FYNNEI. The CDR3 protein is CASRELAGAYNEQFF. The CDR3 region has the DNA TGTGCCAGCAGGGAACTAGCGGGAGCCTACAATGAGCAGTTCTTC.

This chain links TRBV19 with TRBJ2-3, with 8 bases fitting TRBD1. The CDR3 runs to 14 residues. Trimming at V came to 6 bases and at J to 7 bases, leaving 9 bases not matched to a gene. Germline loops: CDR1 LNHDA, CDR2 SQIVND (reference sequence). CDR3 coding DNA: TGTGCCAGTAGATCCGGACAGGGTTGGAATACGCAGTATTTT. This codes for CASRSGQGWNTQYF. Looking up the rest from reference TRBV19 and TRBJ2-3 gives the full variable domain: DGGITQSPKYLFRKEGQNVTLSCEQNLNHDAMYWYRQDPGQGLRLIYYSQIVNDFQKGDIAEGYSVSREKKESFPLTVTSAQKNPTAFYLCASRSGQGWNTQYFGPGTRLTVL.

The rearrangement links TRBV12-1 to TRBJ2-5; the table assigns TRBD1, which was not confirmed against the DNA. TRBV12-1 is tagged as a pseudogene. The CDR3 consists of 16 residues. The CDR3 DNA reads TGTGCCAGCAGTTCCCAGTGGGACAGGGGATCAGAGACCCAGTACTTC. Encoded protein: CASSSQWDRGSETQYF.

This chain uses TRBV27 with TRBJ2-5; D remains ambiguous. CDR3 length equals 15 residues. Germline V lookup: CDR1 MNHEY, CDR2 SMNVEV (reference sequence). Trimming pared 5 bases from V and 0 bases from J, leaving 13 bases between. The CDR3 DNA sequence: TGTGCCAGCAGTCCAGAGGAGTGGTACCAAGAGACCCAGTACTTC. Residues: CASSPEEWYQETQYF.

The chain uses TRBV2 and TRBJ2-7; TRBD1 aligns across 8 bases. The CDR3 consists of 15 residues. V shed 11 bases and J 2 bases; nucleotides not matched to a gene: 14. Germline lookup yields CDR1 SNHLY and CDR2 FYNNEI. The CDR3 DNA is TGTGCCTTTGATTCTACCGGGACAGGTGCCTACGAGCAGTACTTC. Protein product: CAFDSTGTGAYEQYF.

The chain carries TRBV9 and TRBJ2-7; D possibly corresponds to TRBD2 (5 bases). Germline V lookup: CDR1 SGDLS, CDR2 YYNGEE. V was shortened by 0 bases and J by 3 bases, with 13 bases between the two germline ends. This CDR3 has 15 amino acids. This CDR3 reads CASSVDVRGIYEQYF. The CDR3 DNA reads as TGTGCCAGCAGCGTAGACGTTAGAGGGATCTACGAGCAGTACTTC.

V usage is TRBV19 and J usage is TRBJ1-2; 8 nucleotides agree with TRBD1. Losses at the gene ends were 4 bases for V and 6 bases for J; bases not matched to a gene: 7. Germline V CDR1 and CDR2: LNHDA, SQIVND (reference sequence). CDR3 length: 14 residues. CDR3 nucleotides: TGTGCCAGTAGTACCGACAGGGGTGGAAATGGCTACACCTTC. Translation: CASSTDRGGNGYTF.

The chain couples TRBV2 to TRBJ1-2, with 7 bases that match TRBD1. CDR1 and CDR2 (germline): SNHLY, FYNNEI. The ends lost 6 bases at V and 4 bases at J; junction bases unmatched: 8. This CDR3 is 14 amino acids long. Here the CDR3 DNA reads TGTGCCAGCAGCCGAACAGGGGATGGCTATGGCTACACCTTC. Translating it yields CASSRTGDGYGYTF.

The CDR3 nucleotides are TGCGCCAGCAGCCAAGGGCTAGCGGAGCTGCAGTACTTC. This codes for CASSQGLAELQYF. V gene TRBV4-1 combines with J gene TRBJ2-7; 7 nucleotides line up with TRBD2. CDR3 length: 13 residues. CDR1 MGHRA and CDR2 YSYEKL come from the germline V gene. The trim removed 1 base at V and 9 bases at J, leaving 6 bases unmatched.

There are a few counts of this clone. This chain's CDR3 is CASSPLQGSYGYTF. The CDR3, as DNA: TGTGCCAGCAGTCCGCTACAGGGTTCCTATGGCTACACCTTC. The genes are TRBV27 and TRBJ1-2; tentatively, D is TRBD1 (6 bases). Trimming stripped 5 bases from V and 4 bases from J, with 14 bases between. The CDR3 has 14 residues. Germline-derived CDR1 and CDR2 are MNHEY and SMNVEV (reference sequence).

V is TRBV7-9 and J is TRBJ1-5; 7 bases fit TRBD1. Losses at the gene ends were 5 bases for V and 1 base for J; bases not matched to a gene: 8. The CDR3 is made up of 16 amino acids. Germline V gives CDR1 SEHNR, CDR2 FQNEAQ (reference sequence). The CDR3 region has the DNA TGTGCCAGCAGCCCGCGTGGGACAGAGAGCAATCAGCCCCAGCATTTT. Translating gives CASSPRGTESNQPQHF.

About this clone itself: Sequence at one end of the junction differs from germline and may be a read error. V and J are TRBV10-1 and TRBJ2-7, with no clear D. From germline, CDR1 is WNHNN and CDR2 SYGVQD (reference sequence). This CDR3 has 16 residues. The DNA for the CDR3 is TGCGCCAGCAGTGACCGTAAGCAGGCCTTCTCCTACCAGCAGTACTTC. Translated: CASSDRKQAFSYQQYF.

The gene calls are TRBV6-1 and TRBJ1-5; weak D call: TRBD1 (5 bases). This CDR3 spans 15 amino acids. V lost 2 bases to trimming and J lost 1 base, with 9 bases between them. Germline CDR1 and CDR2: MNHNS and SASEGT. CDR3 DNA sequence: TGTGCCAGCAGTGAATCGGGGGGGAGCAATCAGCCCCAGCATTTT. Amino acid sequence: CASSESGGSNQPQHF.

The chain's CDR3 is CASSTTVSGTSTDTQYF. For the CDR3, the DNA is TGTGCCAGCAGCACAACGGTTAGCGGCACTAGCACAGATACGCAGTATTTT. The chain joins TRBV4-2 to TRBJ2-3; tentative D call: TRBD2 (6 bases). The germline V gene encodes CDR1 LGHNA and CDR2 YNFKEQ. The CDR3 runs to 17 residues. V was cut by 5 bases and J by 0 bases, with 18 bases left in between.

Turning to this clone: Sequence at one end of the junction differs from germline and may be a read error. This chain joins TRBV7-9 and TRBJ2-1; D possibly corresponds to TRBD1 (6 bases). CDR3 length: 15 residues. Germline V gives CDR1 SEHNR, CDR2 FQNEAQ (reference sequence). The CDR3 loop reads CASTLDGTPRNGQFF. CDR3 coding DNA: TGTGCCAGCACCTTGGACGGGACACCACGGAATGGGCAGTTCTTC.

The chain carries TRBV6-5 and TRBJ2-1, with a weak D call TRBD1 (5 bases). The CDR3 loop spans 15 amino acids. With 0 bases removed from V and 1 base from J, the gap between germline ends came to 7 bases. The germline CDR1 and CDR2 sequences are MNHEY and SVGAGI. The CDR3 sequence is CASSYSGVSYNEQFF. Written as DNA, the CDR3 is TGTGCCAGCAGTTACTCAGGGGTATCCTACAATGAGCAGTTCTTC.

This sequence joins TRBV7-3 and TRBJ2-6; 10 bases agree with TRBD2. The CDR3 has 17 amino acids. V shed 5 bases and J 1 base; nucleotides not matched to a gene: 5. Per the germline V gene, CDR1 is SGHTA and CDR2 is FQGTGA. The CDR3 DNA follows: TGTGCCAGCAGCGTTAGCGGGGGGTGGTCTGGGGCCAACGTCCTGACTTTC. The encoded protein is CASSVSGGWSGANVLTF. Filled out from reference TRBV7-3 and TRBJ2-6, the complete variable domain reads GAGVSQTPSNKVTEKGKYVELRCDPISGHTALYWYRQSLGQGPEFLIYFQGTGAADDSGLPNDRFFAVRPEGSVSTLKIQRTERGDSAVYLCASSVSGGWSGANVLTFGAGSRLTVL.

The chain links TRBV6-1 to TRBJ1-2; 7 bases agree with TRBD1. CDR3 length equals 15 residues. Per the germline V gene, CDR1 is MNHNS and CDR2 is SASEGT. After removal of 6 bases from V and 0 bases from J, the junction contained 7 bases not matched to a gene. The CDR3 loop is CASSGDRDSNYGYTF. The CDR3 nucleotides are TGTGCCAGCAGCGGGGACAGAGACTCTAACTATGGCTACACCTTC.

V is TRBV19 and J is TRBJ1-2; 8 bases match TRBD1. Germline values: CDR1 LNHDA, CDR2 SQIVND (reference sequence). J gave up 6 bases and V 1 base, and 13 bases lay outside the gene matches. The CDR3 loop spans 17 amino acids. The CDR3 coding sequence is TGTGCCAGTAGTATAGTGGGGGCAGGGGGCGTCTTCGATGGCTACACCTTC. Protein: CASSIVGAGGVFDGYTF. The variable domain in full, with the rest retrieved from reference TRBV19 and TRBJ1-2, is DGGITQSPKYLFRKEGQNVTLSCEQNLNHDAMYWYRQDPGQGLRLIYYSQIVNDFQKGDIAEGYSVSREKKESFPLTVTSAQKNPTAFYLCASSIVGAGGVFDGYTFGSGTRLTVV.

V is TRBV6-5 and J is TRBJ2-3; 10 nucleotides match TRBD2. Germline V gene data show CDR1 as MNHEY and CDR2 as SVGAGI. Trimming removed 2 bases from V and 3 bases from J; junction bases left unmatched: 2. This CDR3 region has 15 residues. CDR3 DNA: TGTGCCAGCAGTTACAAGGGACTAGCGACAGATACGCAGTATTTT. It codes for CASSYKGLATDTQYF.

V usage is TRBV11-2 and J usage is TRBJ2-3; 9 bases are shared with TRBD2. V lost 10 bases and J lost 1; bases outside the gene matches: 15. This CDR3 spans 17 amino acids. CDR1 SGHAT and CDR2 FQNNGV come from the germline V gene. This CDR3 is CAIGLAGQKGGTDTQYF. The CDR3 bases are TGTGCCATAGGGCTAGCGGGACAAAAAGGGGGCACAGATACGCAGTATTTT. Drawing the rest from reference TRBV11-2 and TRBJ2-3, the complete variable domain is EAGVAQSPRYKIIEKRQSVAFWCNPISGHATLYWYQQILGQGPKLLIQFQNNGVVDDSQLPKDRFSAERLKGVDSTLKIQPAKLEDSAVYLCAIGLAGQKGGTDTQYFGPGTRLTVL.

The chain uses TRBV5-5 and TRBJ2-1; 14 bases are a match to TRBD2. The CDR3 has 16 amino acids. The V gene's germline CDR1 is SGHKS and CDR2 YYEKEE (reference sequence). The trim removed 4 bases at V and 8 bases at J, leaving 8 bases unmatched. CDR3 coding DNA: TGTGCCAGCAGCCTAGGGACTAGCGGGAGTGGGGATGAGCAGTTCTTC. It codes for CASSLGTSGSGDEQFF.